This is a list of T cell receptor beta chains from one sample in a study of identical twins. Each CDR3 protein is one row after TCRdb ran MiXCR on the 5' RACE reads. Among 650,000 to 800,000 distinct CDR3 sequences listed, 8.6% were seen once. The same specimen was also included in a second study, on yellow fever vaccine responses in identical twins.

The specimen sequenced was PBMCs. Receptors originate from a woman aged 18-29 years in good health. Each CDR3 is given with its conserved first and last residue. The D gene is left open where the match is weak. Size values are once, few and many counts, or a class for expanded clones, and some rows have none.

D gene: TRBD2
J gene: TRBJ2-5
V gene: TRBV12-3/TRBV12-4
clone size: NA
CDR3 protein: CASSSRLAGVKETQYF
CDR3 DNA: TGTGCCAGCAGTTCCAGACTAGCGGGGGTGAAAGAGACCCAGTACTTC

D gene: NA
J gene: TRBJ2-7
V gene: TRBV12-3/TRBV12-4
clone size: NA
CDR3 protein: CASATEGGYSYEQYF
CDR3 DNA: TGTGCCAGCGCCACTGAGGGCGGTTACTCCTACGAGCAGTACTTC

D gene: TRBD2
J gene: TRBJ2-1
V gene: TRBV20-1
clone size: NA
CDR3 protein: CSARVTRTSGPNRGYNEQFF
CDR3 DNA: TGCAGTGCTAGAGTAACAAGGACTAGCGGCCCCAATCGAGGTTACAATGAGCAGTTCTTC

D gene: TRBD1
J gene: TRBJ2-7
V gene: TRBV30
clone size: NA
CDR3 protein: CAWRTGDHEQYF
CDR3 DNA: TGTGCCTGGCGGACAGGGGACCACGAGCAGTACTTC

D gene: NA
J gene: TRBJ1-4
V gene: TRBV25-1
clone size: NA
CDR3 protein: CASSEWAGDEKLFF
CDR3 DNA: TGTGCCAGCAGTGAATGGGCGGGGGATGAAAAACTGTTTTTT

D gene: NA
J gene: TRBJ2-3
V gene: TRBV28
clone size: once
CDR3 protein: CASTGQIVGGTDTQYF
CDR3 DNA: TGTGCCAGCACCGGGCAGATAGTTGGGGGCACAGATACGCAGTATTTT

D gene: NA
J gene: TRBJ2-7
V gene: TRBV20-1
clone size: NA
CDR3 protein: CSARGLDSSYEQYF
CDR3 DNA: TGCAGTGCTAGGGGCCTGGACAGCTCCTACGAGCAGTACTTC

D gene: NA
J gene: TRBJ2-3
V gene: TRBV9
clone size: few
CDR3 protein: CASSSSLKRPYTDTQYF
CDR3 DNA: TGTGCCAGCAGCTCGTCCCTCAAGCGGCCATACACAGATACGCAGTATTTT

D gene: NA
J gene: TRBJ2-5
V gene: TRBV7-9
clone size: few
CDR3 protein: CASSLARDTETQYF
CDR3 DNA: TGTGCCAGCAGCTTAGCCCGGGACACCGAGACCCAGTACTTC

D gene: TRBD1
J gene: TRBJ2-1
V gene: TRBV10-3
clone size: many
CDR3 protein: CATTGTGGNEQFF
CDR3 DNA: TGTGCCACCACCGGGACAGGGGGCAATGAGCAGTTCTTC

D gene: NA
J gene: TRBJ2-4
V gene: TRBV29-1
clone size: many
CDR3 protein: CSGLSQNIQYF
CDR3 DNA: TGCAGCGGACTCTCGCAAAACATTCAGTACTTC

D gene: TRBD2
J gene: TRBJ2-5
V gene: TRBV7-9
clone size: NA
CDR3 protein: CASGRAGVETQYF
CDR3 DNA: TGTGCCAGCGGTAGGGCGGGGGTAGAGACCCAGTACTTC

D gene: NA
J gene: TRBJ2-1
V gene: TRBV29-1
clone size: NA
CDR3 protein: CSVEGPWYNEQFF
CDR3 DNA: TGCAGCGTTGAAGGGCCTTGGTACAATGAGCAGTTCTTC

D gene: NA
J gene: TRBJ2-1
V gene: TRBV24-1
clone size: NA
CDR3 protein: CATRLNNEQFF
CDR3 DNA: TGTGCCACCCGGCTAAACAATGAGCAGTTCTTC

D gene: TRBD2
J gene: TRBJ2-1
V gene: TRBV10-3
clone size: many
CDR3 protein: CAISVSAGGYNEQFF
CDR3 DNA: TGTGCCATCAGTGTGTCGGCGGGGGGGTACAATGAGCAGTTCTTC

D gene: NA
J gene: TRBJ2-1
V gene: TRBV29-1
clone size: many
CDR3 protein: CSVEKGGLSSYNEQFF
CDR3 DNA: TGCAGCGTTGAAAAGGGGGGCCTGAGCTCCTACAATGAGCAGTTCTTC

D gene: TRBD1
J gene: TRBJ2-6
V gene: TRBV12-3/TRBV12-4
clone size: many
CDR3 protein: CASSHRQGAGANVLTF
CDR3 DNA: TGTGCCAGCAGTCACAGACAGGGCGCTGGGGCCAACGTCCTGACTTTC

D gene: NA
J gene: TRBJ2-5
V gene: TRBV4-2
clone size: many
CDR3 protein: CASSQETNSGTQYF
CDR3 DNA: TGTGCCAGCAGCCAAGAAACCAACAGTGGGACCCAGTACTTC

D gene: NA
J gene: TRBJ2-2
V gene: TRBV7-2
clone size: few
CDR3 protein: CASSFDWRDLTGELFF
CDR3 DNA: TGTGCCAGCAGCTTCGACTGGCGGGATCTTACCGGGGAGCTGTTTTTT

D gene: NA
J gene: TRBJ2-7
V gene: TRBV6-1
clone size: NA
CDR3 protein: CASIPTAGYYEQYF
CDR3 DNA: TGTGCCAGCATCCCGACTGCGGGATACTACGAGCAGTACTTC

D gene: NA
J gene: TRBJ2-3
V gene: TRBV6-1
clone size: NA
CDR3 protein: CASRTLLVGADTQYF
CDR3 DNA: TGTGCCAGCAGAACTTTGTTGGTGGGAGCAGATACGCAGTATTTT

D gene: NA
J gene: TRBJ2-1
V gene: TRBV20-1
clone size: many
CDR3 protein: CSARDPIGPNEQFF
CDR3 DNA: TGCAGTGCTAGAGATCCCATAGGACCGAATGAGCAGTTCTTC

D gene: TRBD2
J gene: TRBJ2-3
V gene: TRBV28
clone size: many
CDR3 protein: CASSSYPFTSGGPQYF
CDR3 DNA: TGTGCCAGCAGTTCTTATCCCTTTACTAGCGGGGGTCCTCAGTATTTT

D gene: NA
J gene: TRBJ2-7
V gene: TRBV11-1
clone size: NA
CDR3 protein: CASSLRDGEQYF
CDR3 DNA: TGTGCCAGCAGCTTGAGGGACGGGGAGCAGTACTTC

D gene: TRBD2
J gene: TRBJ2-1
V gene: TRBV29-1
clone size: few
CDR3 protein: CSVDGGGAGEQFF
CDR3 DNA: TGCAGCGTTGACGGCGGGGGGGCCGGTGAGCAGTTCTTC

D gene: TRBD2
J gene: TRBJ2-7
V gene: TRBV6-1
clone size: many
CDR3 protein: CASRPGLAGHEQYF
CDR3 DNA: TGTGCCAGCAGACCGGGACTAGCGGGTCACGAGCAGTACTTC

D gene: NA
J gene: TRBJ2-7
V gene: TRBV18
clone size: few
CDR3 protein: CASSPGGSRGSYEQYF
CDR3 DNA: TGTGCCAGCTCACCAGGGGGGAGCAGGGGCTCCTACGAGCAGTACTTC

D gene: NA
J gene: TRBJ2-1
V gene: TRBV2
clone size: few
CDR3 protein: CASSELATQVYNEQFF
CDR3 DNA: TGTGCCAGCAGTGAATTAGCAACCCAGGTCTACAATGAGCAGTTCTTC

D gene: TRBD2
J gene: TRBJ2-1
V gene: TRBV5-1
clone size: NA
CDR3 protein: CASSLDGRGGSYNEQFF
CDR3 DNA: TGCGCCAGCAGCTTGGATGGTCGGGGGGGCTCCTACAATGAGCAGTTCTTC

D gene: TRBD1
J gene: TRBJ2-1
V gene: TRBV7-3
clone size: NA
CDR3 protein: CASRKTGAGNEQFF
CDR3 DNA: TGTGCCAGCAGGAAGACAGGGGCTGGCAATGAGCAGTTCTTC

D gene: NA
J gene: TRBJ1-4
V gene: TRBV5-1
clone size: few
CDR3 protein: CASSLVEGHRGEKLFF
CDR3 DNA: TGCGCCAGCAGCTTGGTGGAGGGCCATCGGGGGGAAAAACTGTTTTTT

D gene: NA
J gene: TRBJ2-3
V gene: TRBV14
clone size: NA
CDR3 protein: CASSHKSTDTQYF
CDR3 DNA: TGTGCCAGCAGCCACAAAAGCACAGATACGCAGTATTTT